Described below is a single T cell receptor beta chain sequence and its context. The sample comes from a study of blood T cell repertoires in COVID-19. This CDR3 comprises 16 residues. The ends were cut back, 1 base at V and 5 bases at J, with 17 bases in the middle. Germline V CDR1 and CDR2: SGHNT, YENEEA. In the original analysis: Amplifying reference gene primers gave estimates of nucleated cell counts. The assay was immunoSEQ multiplex PCR, and TCRdb's table has in-frame clones only and misses some. The V and J calls and the clone size are those of that table, but D and trimming were determined from the DNA. This sample has 150,000 to 200,000 clones, with around 83% found just once.

Sequencing was carried out using peripheral blood. The rearrangement joins TRBV11-3 to TRBJ1-2, with a tentative D call TRBD1 (6 bases). This receptor was identified in a woman older than 75 in a cohort sampled during active or convalescent COVID-19. Here the CDR3 reads CASSLGRQGLTYGYTF. CDR3 nucleotide sequence: TGTGCCAGCAGCTTAGGGCGGCAGGGGCTTACTTATGGCTACACCTTC.